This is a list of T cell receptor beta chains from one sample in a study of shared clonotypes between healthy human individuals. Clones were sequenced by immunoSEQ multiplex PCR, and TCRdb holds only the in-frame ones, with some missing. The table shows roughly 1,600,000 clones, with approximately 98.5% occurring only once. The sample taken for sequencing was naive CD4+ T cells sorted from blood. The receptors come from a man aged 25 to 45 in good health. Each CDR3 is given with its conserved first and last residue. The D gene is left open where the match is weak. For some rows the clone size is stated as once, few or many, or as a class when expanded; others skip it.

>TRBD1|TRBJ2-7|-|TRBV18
TGTGCCAGCTCACCACTAGGGACAGCTTATTACGAGCAGTACTTC
CASSPLGTAYYEQYF
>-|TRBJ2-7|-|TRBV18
TGTGCCAGCTCACCTACGGGCCCCGAGCAGTACTTC
CASSPTGPEQYF
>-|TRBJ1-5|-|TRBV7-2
TGTGCCAGCAGCCGGGGCAGACTGGACGGCAATCAGCCCCAGCATTTT
CASSRGRLDGNQPQHF
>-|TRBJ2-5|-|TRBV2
TGTGCCAGCAGTCCACAGGGCTCGGAGTGGGGGACCCAGTACTTC
CASSPQGSEWGTQYF
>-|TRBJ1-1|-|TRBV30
TGTGCCTGGAGTGCCGAGTTGAACACTGAAGCTTTCTTT
CAWSAELNTEAFF
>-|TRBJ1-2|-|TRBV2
TGTGCCAGCAGTGAAGAGGTCCTGGGCTATGGCTACACCTTC
CASSEEVLGYGYTF
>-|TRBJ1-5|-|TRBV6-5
TGTGCCAGCAGCCTAGGACAGTTAAATCAGCCCCAGCATTTT
CASSLGQLNQPQHF
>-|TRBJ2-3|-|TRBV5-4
TGTGCCAGCAGCTTGTTGGCCCAAAGGTCCCCAGATACGCAGTATTTT
CASSLLAQRSPDTQYF
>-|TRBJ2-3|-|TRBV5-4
TGTGCCAGCAGCTCCCCTACAGGAGATACGCAGTATTTT
CASSSPTGDTQYF
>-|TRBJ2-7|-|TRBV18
TGTGCCAGCTCACCGAGAGATGTTCCTACCTACGAGCAGTACTTC
CASSPRDVPTYEQYF
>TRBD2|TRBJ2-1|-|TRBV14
TGTGCCAGCAGCCAAGTTTTACGGGGGGAAACCTACAATGAGCAGTTCTTC
CASSQVLRGETYNEQFF
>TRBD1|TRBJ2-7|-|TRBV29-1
TGCAGCGTCCGGGACAGAGCCTACGAGCAGTACTTC
CSVRDRAYEQYF
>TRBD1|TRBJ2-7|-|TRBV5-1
TGCGCCAGCAGCTGGGACAGGGCCTACGAGCAGTACTTC
CASSWDRAYEQYF
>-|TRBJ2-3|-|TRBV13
TGTGCCAGCAGCTTTACGACTAGCACAGATACGCAGTATTTT
CASSFTTSTDTQYF
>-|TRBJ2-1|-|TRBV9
TGTGCCAGCAGCGTATCCACGGGGTTGGAGCAGTTCTTC
CASSVSTGLEQFF
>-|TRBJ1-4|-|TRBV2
TGTGCCAGCACCGACGAGCATGAAAAACTGTTTTTT
CASTDEHEKLFF
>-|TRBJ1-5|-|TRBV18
TGTGCCAGCTCACCTGGGGATAGCAATCAGCCCCAGCATTTT
CASSPGDSNQPQHF
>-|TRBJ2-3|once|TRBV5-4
TGTGCCAGCAGCTTGTTAAGCGGTTCTAGCACAGATACGCAGTATTTT
CASSLLSGSSTDTQYF
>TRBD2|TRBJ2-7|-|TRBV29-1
TGCAGCGTTGAAGCGGGGGGATCCTACGAGCAGTACTTC
CSVEAGGSYEQYF
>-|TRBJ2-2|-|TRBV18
TGTGCCAGCTCACCACCGTCAAGTACCGGGGAGCTGTTTTTT
CASSPPSSTGELFF